Reported below is one TCR beta chain. Its matching antigen is unknown. Assay: immunoSEQ multiplex PCR; the TCRdb copy retains only in-frame clones and omits some. The table includes approximately 100,000 clones, about 89% detected once. Second doses were pooled across both intervals (about 4 or about 12 weeks). Germline CDR1 reads KGHSH; CDR2 reads LQKENI. This CDR3 contains 15 residues. After removal of 2 bases from V and 3 bases from J, the junction contained 4 bases not matched to a gene. This sample stems from a study of T cell responses to AZD1222 COVID-19 vaccine. The study, taken as a whole, reports: Possibly, clonal diversity was underestimated; donors were largely white British and included more females.

The chain recombines TRBV18 with TRBJ2-1; 7 bases are shared with TRBD2. This TCR derives from an adult who received the AZD1222 COVID-19 vaccine. This specimen was peripheral blood, taken 28 days after the second AZD1222 dose. The CDR3 sequence is CASSPLGGNYNEQFF. DNA of the CDR3: TGTGCCAGCTCACCATTGGGGGGGAACTACAATGAGCAGTTCTTC.